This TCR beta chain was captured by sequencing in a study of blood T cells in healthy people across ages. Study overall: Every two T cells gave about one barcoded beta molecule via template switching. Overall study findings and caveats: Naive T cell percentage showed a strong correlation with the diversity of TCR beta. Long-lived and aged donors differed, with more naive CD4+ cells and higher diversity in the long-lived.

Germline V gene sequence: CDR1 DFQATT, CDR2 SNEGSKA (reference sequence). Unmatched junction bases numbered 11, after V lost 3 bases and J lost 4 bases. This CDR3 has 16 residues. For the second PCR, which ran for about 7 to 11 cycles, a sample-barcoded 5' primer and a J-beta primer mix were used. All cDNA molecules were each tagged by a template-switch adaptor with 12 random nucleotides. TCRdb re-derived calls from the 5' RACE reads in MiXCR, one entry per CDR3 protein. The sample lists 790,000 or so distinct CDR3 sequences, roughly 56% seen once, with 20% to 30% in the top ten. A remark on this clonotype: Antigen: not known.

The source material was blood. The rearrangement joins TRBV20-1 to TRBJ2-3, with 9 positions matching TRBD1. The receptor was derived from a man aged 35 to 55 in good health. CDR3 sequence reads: CSASNPGTGRPDTQYF. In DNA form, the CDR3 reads TGCAGTGCTAGTAATCCCGGGACAGGGAGGCCAGATACGCAGTATTTT.